Below, 26 T cell receptor beta chains from the same sample are listed, as sequenced in a study of cytotoxic CD8 clonotypes in ibrutinib-treated CLL. TCRdb's table, derived via immunoSEQ multiplex PCR, lists solely in-frame clones and lacks some. The top ten hold 13% of the sample, which has 150,000 to 250,000 clones, about 72% seen once. This sample comprised PBMCs, obtained after 24 months of ibrutinib treatment. Every receptor here comes from a human donor with chronic lymphocytic leukemia.

The rearrangement links TRBV15 to TRBJ2-2, with 14 bases lining up with TRBD2. The CDR3 is 16 residues long. The V and J ends lost 1 base and 7 bases, in that order; junction bases with no gene match: 2. CDR1 LNHNV and CDR2 YYDKDF come from the germline V gene (reference sequence). CDR3 residues: CATSRGTSGRSGELFF. Written as DNA, the CDR3 is TGTGCCACCAGCAGAGGGACTAGCGGGAGGAGCGGGGAGCTGTTTTTT.

The CDR3 DNA follows: TGTGCCAGCAGCGTAGCAGGGTTGCATGAGCAGTTCTTC. Amino acids: CASSVAGLHEQFF. The chain uses TRBV9 and TRBJ2-1, with D possibly TRBD1 on 5 matching bases. V gave up 0 bases and J gave up 8 bases, with 9 bases separating them. The CDR3 consists of 13 residues. Looked up from germline, CDR1 is SGDLS and CDR2 is YYNGEE.

The chain couples TRBV4-1 to TRBJ1-4; TRBD1 matches at 7 bases. Trimming cost V 7 bases and J 5 bases; bases outside gene matches: 13. The CDR3 has 16 amino acids. Germline CDR1 reads MGHRA; CDR2 reads YSYEKL. As DNA, the CDR3 is TGCGCCAGCAAGCTTGGGGCAGGGGGGAAAAATGAAAAACTGTTTTTT. It is translated as CASKLGAGGKNEKLFF.

The V gene is TRBV19, the J gene TRBJ1-1; 9 nucleotides match TRBD1. Germline assignment: CDR1 LNHDA and CDR2 SQIVND (reference sequence). With V trimmed by 6 bases and J by 5 bases, 4 bases remained unmatched. This CDR3 comprises 13 residues. CDR3 in amino acids: CASRGQGGTEAFF. The CDR3 DNA follows: TGTGCCAGTAGGGGACAGGGCGGGACTGAAGCTTTCTTT.

The chain combines TRBV2 with TRBJ1-1; possibly TRBD1 for D (5 bases). V lost 6 bases and J lost 0, with 17 bases in between. The CDR3 covers 16 residues. Germline CDR1 SNHLY, CDR2 FYNNEI. CDR3 residues: CASSPNRRRLNTEAFF. The CDR3 nucleotides read TGTGCCAGCAGCCCCAACAGGCGCCGGCTGAACACTGAAGCTTTCTTT.

The chain recombines TRBV19 with TRBJ1-2; D not certain. The CDR3 has 13 amino acids. V was cut by 3 bases and J by 4 bases, with 9 bases left in between. Germline values: CDR1 LNHDA, CDR2 SQIVND (reference sequence). Written as DNA, the CDR3 is TGTGCCAGTAGTATGGGTGGCGGCTATGGCTACACCTTC. This gives the protein CASSMGGGYGYTF.

This clone has more than one count but fewer than ten. The chain recombines TRBV27 with TRBJ1-2, with unresolved D. Trimming cost V 7 bases and J 8 bases, with 20 bases left between them. This CDR3 has 14 amino acids. Germline V gives CDR1 MNHEY, CDR2 SMNVEV (reference sequence). The CDR3 coding sequence is TGTGCCAGCACTACCTCCACGGCCCCGGGGGGCTACACCTTC. Translation gives CASTTSTAPGGYTF.

The chain couples TRBV30 to TRBJ2-2; 13 nucleotides match TRBD2. V lost 6 bases and J lost 4; bases outside the gene matches: 14. The germline V gene has CDR1 GTSNPN and CDR2 SVGIG (reference sequence). The CDR3 loop spans 18 amino acids. The CDR3 DNA reads as TGTGCCTGCCCCTCGGGGACTAGCGGGAATTGGGGCACCGGGGAGCTGTTTTTT. Amino acids: CACPSGTSGNWGTGELFF.

In its sample, this clone was seen a few times. The chain couples TRBV7-9 to TRBJ1-1; 8 bases agree with TRBD1. Germline values: CDR1 SEHNR, CDR2 FQNEAQ (reference sequence). This CDR3 comprises 14 residues. V gave up 4 bases and J gave up 5 bases; unmatched junction bases: 6. The CDR3 spells CASSSQQGGTEAFF. CDR3 DNA sequence: TGTGCCAGCAGCTCGCAACAGGGGGGGACTGAAGCTTTCTTT.

The chain employs TRBV6-1 and TRBJ2-2; no firm D call. Deletions cut 3 bases from V and 1 base from J, with 9 bases between. Germline assignment: CDR1 MNHNS and CDR2 SASEGT. The CDR3 has 15 amino acids. The DNA of the CDR3 is TGTGCCAGCAGTGATTGGTCCAAGAACACCGGGGAGCTGTTTTTT. Its translation is CASSDWSKNTGELFF.

The table lists this clone with a few counts. V and J are TRBV7-9 and TRBJ2-5; no clear D gene. V was pared by 1 base and J by 8 bases, with 8 bases between. Germline CDR1 SEHNR, CDR2 FQNEAQ (reference sequence). The CDR3 consists of 12 residues. The CDR3 DNA reads as TGTGCCAGCAGCTTAGAAGGGAATACCCAGTACTTC. Its translation is CASSLEGNTQYF.

This chain uses TRBV28 with TRBJ2-1; 10 bases align to TRBD2. V shed 5 bases, J shed 4 bases, and the junction held 2 bases outside the gene matches. The germline CDR1 and CDR2 sequences are MDHEN and SYDVKM. The CDR3 length is 14 residues. The CDR3 region has the DNA TGTGCCAGCAGTGAAGCGGGAGGGTACAATGAGCAGTTCTTC. This codes for CASSEAGGYNEQFF.

The chain carries TRBV5-1 and TRBJ1-5, with D tentatively TRBD1 (5 bases). The germline gives CDR1 SGHRS, CDR2 YFSETQ. The CDR3 has 14 amino acids. The germline V and J ends were trimmed by 0 bases and 3 bases, with 7 bases remaining between them. As DNA, the CDR3 is TGCGCCAGCAGCTTGGGGGACTACAATCAGCCCCAGCATTTT. It translates to CASSLGDYNQPQHF.

This clone has a handful of counts. The chain recombines TRBV27 with TRBJ1-3, with D possibly matching TRBD1 (5 bases). The CDR3 consists of 12 residues. The germline gives CDR1 MNHEY, CDR2 SMNVEV (reference sequence). Trimming pared 7 bases from V and 3 bases from J, leaving 7 bases between. The CDR3 region has the DNA TGTGCCAGCACCAGGGATGGAAACACCATATATTTT. Protein sequence: CASTRDGNTIYF.

The chain links TRBV18 to TRBJ1-2; 8 bases line up with TRBD1. CDR1 and CDR2 from the germline V gene are KGHSH and LQKENI. This CDR3 spans 17 amino acids. The V segment lost 6 bases and the J segment 4 bases; nucleotides outside the gene matches: 16. The chain's CDR3 is CASSLSTITGGAYGYTF. CDR3 DNA sequence: TGTGCCAGCTCCCTGAGTACAATTACAGGGGGGGCCTATGGCTACACCTTC.

The table lists this clone with a few counts. In nucleotides, the CDR3 is TGTGCCAGCTCACCAACGAGCAATCAGCCCCAGCATTTT. It encodes CASSPTSNQPQHF. The gene calls are TRBV18 and TRBJ1-5; D unresolved. The V gene lost 2 bases and the J gene lost 1 base, with 3 bases spanning the gap. The germline V gene has CDR1 KGHSH and CDR2 LQKENI. CDR3 size: 13 residues.

The J gene is TRBJ2-7, the V gene TRBV4-1; TRBD2 matches 8 bases. Looked up from germline, CDR1 is MGHRA and CDR2 is YSYEKL. The CDR3 totals 15 residues. J gave up 5 bases and V 4 bases, and 10 bases lay outside the gene matches. This CDR3 is CASSPLSGAEHEQYF. As DNA, the CDR3 is TGCGCCAGCAGCCCTCTTAGCGGGGCCGAGCACGAGCAGTACTTC.

This clone showed up just once. The V gene is TRBV28, the J gene TRBJ2-1; 9 nucleotides line up with TRBD1. The CDR3 is 17 amino acids. V was clipped by 6 bases and J by 14 bases; unmatched bases: 23. CDR1 is MDHEN and CDR2 is SYDVKM in the germline V gene. The CDR3 DNA reads TGTGCCAGCAGATCAACAGGGGGCTTAACTACATCCCGAAATGAGTTCTTC. This codes for CASRSTGGLTTSRNEFF. The full variable domain, its missing parts supplied by reference TRBV28 and TRBJ2-1, is DVKVTQSSRYLVKRTGEKVFLECVQDMDHENMFWYRQDPGLGLRLIYFSYDVKMKEKGDIPEGYSVSREKKERFSLILESASTNQTSMYLCASRSTGGLTTSRNEFFGPGTRLTVL.

The chain recombines TRBV7-9 with TRBJ2-7, with 10 nucleotides matching TRBD2. There are 14 residues in the CDR3. In germline, CDR1 is SEHNR, CDR2 FQNEAQ (reference sequence). V trimming: 6 bases; J trimming: 6 bases; junction bases outside the gene matches: 8. CDR3 loop: CASRSLAGESEQYF. The CDR3 region has the DNA TGTGCCAGCAGATCCCTAGCGGGAGAAAGCGAGCAGTACTTC.

The V and J genes are TRBV19 and TRBJ2-5; D is tentatively TRBD1 or TRBD2 (6 bases each). Germline V gene sequence: CDR1 LNHDA, CDR2 SQIVND (reference sequence). This CDR3 has 13 residues. Trimming took 2 bases from V and 7 from J, leaving 11 bases between them. This CDR3 is CASSIQQGGTQYF. In DNA, the CDR3 is TGTGCCAGTAGTATACAACAGGGAGGGACCCAGTACTTC.

This clone appeared a few times. The V gene is TRBV6-5, the J gene TRBJ2-2; D is unclear. V was shortened by 0 bases and J by 2 bases, with 7 bases between the two germline ends. This CDR3 comprises 15 residues. Germline V gene lookup returns CDR1 MNHEY and CDR2 SVGAGI. The CDR3 DNA sequence: TGTGCCAGCAGTTACTCTATGAAAAACACCGGGGAGCTGTTTTTT. The encoded protein is CASSYSMKNTGELFF.

The chain is built from TRBV7-9 and TRBJ1-4; no reliable D call. This CDR3 spans 14 amino acids. Trimming removed 7 bases at V and 8 bases at J, with 17 bases between. Germline V CDR1 and CDR2: SEHNR, FQNEAQ (reference sequence). The CDR3 DNA reads as TGTGCCAGCAAGGAGAAGCCAGGAGCGGAAAAACTGTTTTTT. Translated: CASKEKPGAEKLFF.

This chain's CDR3 is CASRISRGLLGTNTEAFF. CDR3 in DNA: TGTGCCAGTAGGATCAGCAGGGGGCTATTGGGCACGAACACTGAAGCTTTCTTT. V is TRBV19 and J is TRBJ1-1, with 8 positions matching TRBD1. From germline, CDR1 is LNHDA and CDR2 SQIVND (reference sequence). This CDR3 comprises 18 residues. With 6 bases clipped from V and 1 base from J, the junction kept 16 bases outside the gene matches.

Regarding this clone: Other DNA sequences in this sample translate to the same CDR3. V usage is TRBV18 and J usage is TRBJ1-2; a possible D gene is TRBD1 (5 bases). There are 14 residues in the CDR3. Germline CDR1 and CDR2: KGHSH and LQKENI. Deletions cut 0 bases from V and 2 bases from J, with 7 bases between. DNA of the CDR3: TGTGCCAGCTCACCACCGTCAGGGAACTATGGCTACACCTTC. Translating gives CASSPPSGNYGYTF.

The chain employs TRBV7-6 and TRBJ1-5, with D unresolved. CDR1 is SGHVS, CDR2 FNYEAQ, per germline. Deletions cut 3 bases from V and 7 bases from J, with 10 bases between. This CDR3 region has 13 residues. The CDR3 spells CASSFRGGQPQHF. The CDR3 DNA sequence: TGTGCCAGCAGCTTCCGGGGTGGGCAGCCCCAGCATTTT. Variable domain in full (rest from reference TRBV7-6 and TRBJ1-5): GAGVSQSPRYKVTKRGQDVALRCDPISGHVSLYWYRQALGQGPEFLTYFNYEAQQDKSGLPNDRFSAERPEGSISTLTIQRTEQRDSAMYRCASSFRGGQPQHFGDGTRLSIL.

The gene calls are TRBV4-3 and TRBJ1-3, with D perhaps matching TRBD1 (6 bases). Germline V gives CDR1 LGHNA, CDR2 YSLEER. V lost 3 bases to trimming and J lost 2 bases, with 17 bases between them. This CDR3 has 17 residues. The chain's CDR3 is CASSQGWGPSAGNTIYF. CDR3 DNA: TGCGCCAGCAGCCAGGGGTGGGGGCCCAGCGCTGGAAACACCATATATTTT.